This record concerns one T cell receptor (beta chain) sequence. Antigen unknown. This sample is drawn from a study of lymphopenia after photon versus proton radiotherapy. General study results and limits: Oligoclonal CD8+ Temra expansion after nadir drove photon patients' diversity drop.

V shed 4 bases, J shed 7 bases, and the junction held 9 bases outside the gene matches. There are 14 residues in the CDR3. From germline, CDR1 is GTSNPN and CDR2 SVGIG (reference sequence). Sequencing used immunoSEQ multiplex PCR; TCRdb keeps in-frame clones, though not all of them. The sample lists some 27,000 clones; over 80% were seen once. The specimen was peripheral blood, collected from a patient treated with photon-based radiotherapy. This receptor was taken from a man aged 50-60 years with gastric cancer. The chain recombines TRBV30 with TRBJ1-4; 7 bases are shared with TRBD1. CDR3: CAWNPGGGSEKLFF. As DNA, the CDR3 is TGTGCCTGGAATCCGGGAGGGGGCAGTGAAAAACTGTTTTTT.